Below, 16 T cell receptor beta chains from the same sample are listed, as sequenced in a study of blood T cell repertoires in COVID-19. Method: immunoSEQ multiplex PCR; TCRdb's copy keeps in-frame clones and lacks some. The top ten hold about 9.4% of the sample, which has a few hundred thousand clones, roughly 86% seen once. The material sequenced was peripheral blood. The source of these receptors is a woman aged 45-65 years with COVID-19, enrolled during active disease.

This clone was seen a single time. The chain employs TRBV27 and TRBJ2-7; 7 nucleotides line up with TRBD2. Germline CDR1 reads MNHEY; CDR2 reads SMNVEV (reference sequence). The CDR3 has 13 amino acids. Trimming cost V 8 bases and J 2 bases; bases outside gene matches: 6. This CDR3 is CASRGLGAYEQYF. As DNA, the CDR3 is TGTGCCAGCCGTGGACTAGGCGCCTACGAGCAGTACTTC.

This clone occurred a few times. V gene TRBV28 combines with J gene TRBJ2-3, with D tentatively TRBD2 (7 bases). Germline assignment: CDR1 MDHEN and CDR2 SYDVKM. The V end was cut by 2 bases, the J end by 4 bases, with 16 bases between. The CDR3 contains 16 residues. CDR3 amino acids: CASSLDGGRGSDTQYF. CDR3 nucleotide sequence: TGTGCCAGCAGTTTAGACGGGGGGCGGGGATCAGATACGCAGTATTTT.

V usage is TRBV27 and J usage is TRBJ2-7; possibly TRBD2 for D (7 bases). V was clipped by 4 bases and J by 8 bases, with 21 bases between them. CDR1 and CDR2 from the germline V gene are MNHEY and SMNVEV (reference sequence). The length of the CDR3 is 15 residues. This CDR3 reads CASSWGGALLSQQYF. The CDR3 coding sequence is TGTGCCAGCAGTTGGGGGGGGGCACTCCTCAGCCAGCAGTACTTC.

The J gene is TRBJ2-3, the V gene TRBV27, with D tentatively TRBD1 (6 bases). The CDR3 totals 14 residues. Germline assignment: CDR1 MNHEY and CDR2 SMNVEV (reference sequence). The germline V and J ends were trimmed by 4 bases and 4 bases, with 12 bases remaining between them. The CDR3: CASSSSGAPDTQYF. Written as DNA, the CDR3 is TGTGCCAGCAGTTCGTCAGGGGCCCCAGATACGCAGTATTTT.

V is TRBV12-3 or TRBV12-4 and J is TRBJ1-2, with D perhaps TRBD1 (5 bases). Deletions cut 3 bases from V and 6 bases from J, with 11 bases between. This CDR3 has 13 residues. The CDR3 region has the DNA TGTGCCAGCAGTTTTTTGGGGGGAGATGGCTACACCTTC. It yields the protein CASSFLGGDGYTF.

The chain carries TRBV30 and TRBJ2-1, with 9 bases fitting TRBD2. Germline V gene lookup returns CDR1 GTSNPN and CDR2 SVGIG (reference sequence). Germline trimming cut 4 bases from V and 7 bases from J; bases unmatched to any gene: 5. The CDR3 covers 13 residues. The CDR3 region has the DNA TGTGCCTGGACTAGCGGGATTTTTAATGAGCAGTTCTTC. As protein: CAWTSGIFNEQFF.

The chain is built from TRBV2 and TRBJ2-5, with 9 bases identical to TRBD1. Germline V gives CDR1 SNHLY, CDR2 FYNNEI. V lost 6 bases to trimming and J lost 5 bases; unmatched junction nucleotides: 10. CDR3 length equals 15 residues. CDR3 sequence: CASRGIIGTGETQYF. The CDR3 region has the DNA TGTGCCAGCAGGGGAATTATAGGGACAGGGGAGACCCAGTACTTC.

The chain employs TRBV5-4 and TRBJ2-5; TRBD2 might be the D (6 bases). Germline assignment: CDR1 SGHNT and CDR2 YYREEE (reference sequence). The CDR3 runs to 14 residues. V was clipped by 7 bases and J by 3 bases, with 16 bases between them. This CDR3 reads CASSRGKKEETQYF. Written as DNA, the CDR3 is TGTGCCAGCTCACGGGGGAAGAAGGAAGAGACCCAGTACTTC.

CDR3 residues: CASSQSQGLSPLHF. The CDR3 DNA reads as TGTGCCAGCAGCCAAAGTCAGGGCTTATCACCCCTCCACTTT. The chain is built from TRBV3-1 (or the pseudogene TRBV3-2) and TRBJ1-6; D possibly corresponds to TRBD1 (5 bases). Germline assignment: CDR1 LGHDT and CDR2 YNNKEL (reference sequence). Trimming stripped 2 bases from V and 10 bases from J, with 12 bases between. The CDR3 is made up of 14 amino acids.

This chain connects TRBV27 to TRBJ1-5, with a possible D match to TRBD1 (5 bases). The CDR3 is 16 amino acids. Trimming took off 4 bases at V and 1 base at J, with 14 bases between the two ends. CDR1 is MNHEY, CDR2 SMNVEV, per germline (reference sequence). The DNA for the CDR3 is TGTGCCAGCAGTTCGCAGGGTCCGGGCAGCAATCAGCCCCAGCATTTT. Translation gives CASSSQGPGSNQPQHF.

The V call is TRBV19, the J call TRBJ1-6; D not certain. The V gene's germline CDR1 is LNHDA and CDR2 SQIVND (reference sequence). The CDR3 spans 17 residues. The germline V and J ends were trimmed by 1 base and 7 bases, with 17 bases remaining between them. In nucleotides, the CDR3 is TGTGCCAGTAGTATAGGGTCGCCCACCCTACGGAATTCACCCCTCCACTTT. It codes for CASSIGSPTLRNSPLHF.

CDR3 residues: CASSPRGAEYYEQYF. The DNA for the CDR3 is TGTGCCAGTAGTCCACGGGGGGCGGAATATTACGAGCAGTACTTC. This sequence joins TRBV19 and TRBJ2-7, with a possible D match to TRBD2 (7 bases). Germline CDR1 is LNHDA and CDR2 is SQIVND (reference sequence). The CDR3 is 15 amino acids. Trimming pared 5 bases from V and 4 bases from J, leaving 18 bases between.

For the CDR3, the DNA is TGTGCCAGCACCCTTTTCAGGGCGCATCAGCCCCAGCATTTT. Translated: CASTLFRAHQPQHF. This chain links TRBV28 with TRBJ1-5, with TRBD1 as a possible D gene (5 bases). CDR1 and CDR2 from the germline V gene are MDHEN and SYDVKM. This CDR3 comprises 14 residues. V lost 7 bases and J lost 5, with 15 bases in between.

The CDR3 here is CAITKTGGDYGYTF. The CDR3 bases are TGTGCCATCACGAAGACAGGGGGAGACTATGGCTACACCTTC. The rearrangement uses TRBV10-3 and TRBJ1-2; TRBD1 matches 9 bases. The CDR3 totals 14 residues. Germline lookup yields CDR1 ENHRY and CDR2 SYGVKD. V shed 7 bases, J shed 3 bases, and the junction held 6 bases outside the gene matches.

The CDR3 nucleotides read TGTGCCAGCAGCGGAGGGGACTATGGCTACACCTTC. The encoded protein is CASSGGDYGYTF. The V gene is TRBV5-5, the J gene TRBJ1-2; D may be TRBD1 (5 bases). The germline CDR1 and CDR2 sequences are SGHKS and YYEKEE (reference sequence). V gave up 4 bases and J gave up 3 bases, with 7 bases separating them. The length of the CDR3 is 12 residues.

This clone was counted a few times. CDR3 protein: CASSLGMNTEAFF. The CDR3 DNA reads TGTGCCAGCAGTTTAGGCATGAACACTGAAGCTTTCTTT. This chain connects TRBV28 to TRBJ1-1, with D unclear. Trimming left V 2 bases short and J 0 bases short, with 4 bases between. Germline loops: CDR1 MDHEN, CDR2 SYDVKM. This CDR3 is 13 amino acids long.